This T cell receptor (beta chain) was retrieved from a study of cytomegalovirus exposure and HLA in healthy donors. The primer mix had 60 Vbeta and 13 Jbeta primers. TCRdb's copy holds only in-frame clones and misses some; the assay was immunoSEQ multiplex PCR. The sample has some 200,000 clones, about 77% seen once. The specimen was PBMCs. The clonotype originates from a woman aged 25 to 39 in good health and CMV-seronegative.

CDR3 residues: CASSQRQLSNQPQHF. The CDR3 bases are TGCGCCAGCAGCCAAAGACAGTTAAGCAATCAGCCCCAGCATTTT. The genes are TRBV4-1 and TRBJ1-5; tentative D call: TRBD1 (5 bases). V lost 2 bases and J 1 base, leaving 9 bases between the germline ends. The CDR3 contains 15 residues. Germline CDR1 MGHRA, CDR2 YSYEKL.